The T cell receptor (beta chain) under discussion was sequenced for a study of cytomegalovirus exposure and HLA in healthy donors. Whole-study findings and limits: Analysis was carried out at a later point, and it linked a missense DCLRE1C variant to TCR beta V- and J-gene trimming. Among TCR beta chains, those listed as cytomegalovirus-associated numbered about 160.

The length of the CDR3 is 12 residues. Germline CDR1 is MDHEN and CDR2 is SYDVKM. Trimming took off 6 bases at V and 4 bases at J, with 10 bases between the two ends. It was with 60 Vbeta and 13 Jbeta primers that the PCR ran. Using immunoSEQ multiplex PCR, the repertoire was profiled, and TCRdb retains in-frame clones only, with some absent. The sample has around 180,000 clones, 80% to 90% seen once. This clone was seen a single time. Its target is unknown. What was sequenced was PBMCs. The receptor was isolated from a male donor in good health and CMV-seronegative. The chain has TRBV28 and TRBJ2-7; D is perhaps TRBD1 (5 bases). CDR3 region: CASSADSYEQYF. The CDR3 nucleotides are TGTGCCAGCAGCGCCGACAGTTACGAGCAGTACTTC.